Listed below are T cell receptor beta chains from one sample, sequenced in a study of T cell responses to AZD1222 COVID-19 vaccine. Method: immunoSEQ multiplex PCR; TCRdb's copy keeps in-frame clones and lacks some. Found here are more than 95,000 clones, roughly 93% of them singletons; the top ten hold just under 3%. This sample comprised peripheral blood, obtained on day 0 of AZD1222 vaccination. The receptors shown here come from an adult in good health. The CDR3 runs from the conserved cysteine through the conserved F or W. A D gene is named only where the DNA matches it firmly. The size of a clone is reported for some rows only, either as once, few or many, or as a class for expanded clones.

clone_size: NA; v_call: TRBV9; j_call: TRBJ2-7; d_call: NA; cdr3_nt: TGTGCCAGCAGCGTAACTGGTAACGAGCAGTACTTC; cdr3_aa: CASSVTGNEQYF
clone_size: NA; v_call: TRBV30; j_call: TRBJ2-1; d_call: NA; cdr3_nt: TGTGCCTGGAGTGTGGAGCGATACAATGAGCAGTTCTTC; cdr3_aa: CAWSVERYNEQFF
clone_size: NA; v_call: TRBV5-1; j_call: TRBJ2-3; d_call: NA; cdr3_nt: TGCGCCAGCAGCTCCCAATCGGGGTATAGCACAGATACGCAGTATTTT; cdr3_aa: CASSSQSGYSTDTQYF
clone_size: NA; v_call: TRBV6-1; j_call: TRBJ1-2; d_call: NA; cdr3_nt: TGTGCCAGCAGTGATGGGTACGGATATGGCTACACCTTC; cdr3_aa: CASSDGYGYGYTF
clone_size: NA; v_call: TRBV21-1; j_call: TRBJ2-2; d_call: NA; cdr3_nt: TGTGCCAGCAGCAAGGAGTCCCTAGCTATAGCCGGGGAGCTGTTTTTT; cdr3_aa: CASSKESLAIAGELFF
clone_size: NA; v_call: TRBV11-2; j_call: TRBJ1-1; d_call: NA; cdr3_nt: TGTGCCAGCAGCTTAGAAGTTCGACCTAACCGGAACACTGAAGCTTTCTTT; cdr3_aa: CASSLEVRPNRNTEAFF
clone_size: NA; v_call: TRBV7-8; j_call: TRBJ1-1; d_call: NA; cdr3_nt: TGTGCCAGCAGCTTCCAGATGAACACTGAAGCTTTCTTT; cdr3_aa: CASSFQMNTEAFF
clone_size: NA; v_call: TRBV5-1; j_call: TRBJ2-7; d_call: NA; cdr3_nt: TGCGCCAGCCGGGTAGGCTCGATCTACGAGCAGTACTTC; cdr3_aa: CASRVGSIYEQYF
clone_size: NA; v_call: TRBV19; j_call: TRBJ2-7; d_call: NA; cdr3_nt: TGTGCCAGTAGCGGTGGCGGCCTCATGAACGAGCAGTACTTC; cdr3_aa: CASSGGGLMNEQYF
clone_size: NA; v_call: TRBV30; j_call: TRBJ1-3; d_call: NA; cdr3_nt: TGTGCCTGGAGTTTGGGAGGGGCGAAAGGAAACACCATATATTTT; cdr3_aa: CAWSLGGAKGNTIYF
clone_size: few; v_call: TRBV28; j_call: TRBJ2-7; d_call: NA; cdr3_nt: TGTGCCAGCAGTTTTGCCAGATACGAGCAGTACTTC; cdr3_aa: CASSFARYEQYF
clone_size: NA; v_call: TRBV3-1/TRBV3-2; j_call: TRBJ2-1; d_call: NA; cdr3_nt: TGTGCCAGCAGCCCTTCGTATCAATCGGAGCAGTTCTTC; cdr3_aa: CASSPSYQSEQFF
clone_size: NA; v_call: TRBV24-1; j_call: TRBJ1-2; d_call: TRBD1; cdr3_nt: TGTGCCACCAGTGATCGAACAGGGGGCTCGAATGGCTACACCTTC; cdr3_aa: CATSDRTGGSNGYTF
clone_size: NA; v_call: TRBV18; j_call: TRBJ1-2; d_call: NA; cdr3_nt: TGTGCCAGCTCACCACCTCTCAGCGCGGCTAACTATGGCTACACCTTC; cdr3_aa: CASSPPLSAANYGYTF
clone_size: NA; v_call: TRBV5-1; j_call: TRBJ2-5; d_call: NA; cdr3_nt: TGCGCCAGCGGAGCGGAACAAGAGACCCAGTACTTC; cdr3_aa: CASGAEQETQYF
clone_size: NA; v_call: TRBV19; j_call: TRBJ1-5; d_call: NA; cdr3_nt: TGTGCCAGTAGTGGACACAGGGTTAGCAATCAGCCCCAGCATTTT; cdr3_aa: CASSGHRVSNQPQHF
clone_size: NA; v_call: TRBV7-6; j_call: TRBJ2-1; d_call: TRBD2; cdr3_nt: TGTGCCAGCAGCCAACTAGCGGGAGAGATCTATGAGCAGTTCTTC; cdr3_aa: CASSQLAGEIYEQFF
clone_size: NA; v_call: TRBV28; j_call: TRBJ1-5; d_call: NA; cdr3_nt: TGTGCCAGCAGATACAGGGTTCAGCCCCAGCATTTT; cdr3_aa: CASRYRVQPQHF
clone_size: NA; v_call: TRBV19; j_call: TRBJ1-3; d_call: NA; cdr3_nt: TGTGCCAGTAGTGGTTCCTCTGGAAACACCATATATTTT; cdr3_aa: CASSGSSGNTIYF
clone_size: NA; v_call: TRBV5-1; j_call: TRBJ1-2; d_call: NA; cdr3_nt: TGCGCCAGCAGCGACTCAGGGAGCTATGGCTACACCTTC; cdr3_aa: CASSDSGSYGYTF
clone_size: NA; v_call: TRBV7-9; j_call: TRBJ1-4; d_call: NA; cdr3_nt: TGTGCCAGCAGCTCCAGGGTCGGGTATGAAAAACTGTTTTTT; cdr3_aa: CASSSRVGYEKLFF
clone_size: NA; v_call: TRBV13; j_call: TRBJ2-5; d_call: NA; cdr3_nt: TGTGCCAGCAGCCCTGAGCTCGGAGCTGGAGTCCAAGAGACCCAGTACTTC; cdr3_aa: CASSPELGAGVQETQYF
clone_size: NA; v_call: TRBV19; j_call: TRBJ1-1; d_call: NA; cdr3_nt: TGTGCCAGTAGTTTTTTGGACACTGAAGCTTTCTTT; cdr3_aa: CASSFLDTEAFF
clone_size: NA; v_call: TRBV28; j_call: TRBJ2-7; d_call: TRBD1; cdr3_nt: TGTGCCAGCAGCCCCGGACAGGGGAAGCAGTACTTC; cdr3_aa: CASSPGQGKQYF
clone_size: NA; v_call: TRBV2; j_call: TRBJ1-5; d_call: NA; cdr3_nt: TGTGCCAGCAGAGGGATCTCAGGCTATGAAAGCAATCAGCCCCAGCATTTT; cdr3_aa: CASRGISGYESNQPQHF
clone_size: NA; v_call: TRBV28; j_call: TRBJ1-5; d_call: TRBD1; cdr3_nt: TGTGCCAGCAGTCCGCGGACAGGGAGATATAGCAATCAGCCCCAGCATTTT; cdr3_aa: CASSPRTGRYSNQPQHF
clone_size: NA; v_call: TRBV5-1; j_call: TRBJ2-3; d_call: TRBD1; cdr3_nt: TGCGCCAGCAGCTCACCCCGACAGGGGGGCGCCGATACGCAGTATTTT; cdr3_aa: CASSSPRQGGADTQYF
clone_size: NA; v_call: TRBV19; j_call: TRBJ1-2; d_call: TRBD1; cdr3_nt: TGTGCCAGTAGTATCTCAATCGCCTATGGGGACAGAGCGGGCTACACCTTC; cdr3_aa: CASSISIAYGDRAGYTF
clone_size: NA; v_call: TRBV30; j_call: TRBJ1-2; d_call: NA; cdr3_nt: TGTGCCTGGAGTGAGCCGGGTGGGGCGTTTGGCTACACCTTC; cdr3_aa: CAWSEPGGAFGYTF
clone_size: NA; v_call: TRBV15; j_call: TRBJ1-3; d_call: NA; cdr3_nt: TGTGCCACCCGTACTAGGGGCAGGTCTGGAAACACCATATATTTT; cdr3_aa: CATRTRGRSGNTIYF
clone_size: NA; v_call: TRBV4-2; j_call: TRBJ1-6; d_call: TRBD1; cdr3_nt: TGTGCCAGCAGCCAACAACAGGGGGCGAATTCACCCCTCCACTTT; cdr3_aa: CASSQQQGANSPLHF
clone_size: NA; v_call: TRBV6-1; j_call: TRBJ1-5; d_call: NA; cdr3_nt: TGTGCCAGCAGTGATAACCCTGCGGGTCAGCCCCAGCATTTT; cdr3_aa: CASSDNPAGQPQHF
clone_size: once; v_call: TRBV7-9; j_call: TRBJ2-1; d_call: NA; cdr3_nt: TGTGCCAGCAGCTTGCGAACAGGGTGGGCTGAGCAGTTCTTC; cdr3_aa: CASSLRTGWAEQFF
clone_size: NA; v_call: TRBV7-9; j_call: TRBJ1-5; d_call: NA; cdr3_nt: TGTGCCAGCAGCTTTTACAGGGTGGGGAGCAATCAGCCCCAGCATTTT; cdr3_aa: CASSFYRVGSNQPQHF
clone_size: NA; v_call: TRBV10-3; j_call: TRBJ1-3; d_call: NA; cdr3_nt: TGTGCCATCAGTGACATAGGGGGGGCCTCTGGAAACACCATATATTTT; cdr3_aa: CAISDIGGASGNTIYF
clone_size: NA; v_call: TRBV4-1; j_call: TRBJ1-3; d_call: NA; cdr3_nt: TGCGCCAGCAGCCAAGAGGGTCCTGGAAACACCATATATTTT; cdr3_aa: CASSQEGPGNTIYF
clone_size: NA; v_call: TRBV10-3; j_call: TRBJ2-5; d_call: NA; cdr3_nt: TGTGCCATCAGTGAGTCTCTTGGAAGAGAGACCCAGTACTTC; cdr3_aa: CAISESLGRETQYF
clone_size: NA; v_call: TRBV6-5; j_call: TRBJ2-2; d_call: TRBD1; cdr3_nt: TGTGCCAGCAGTTACTTTACAGGGGACAACACCGGGGAGCTGTTTTTT; cdr3_aa: CASSYFTGDNTGELFF
clone_size: NA; v_call: TRBV19; j_call: TRBJ1-5; d_call: NA; cdr3_nt: TGTGCCAGTAGTATCGGGGACCCAAATCAGCCCCAGCATTTT; cdr3_aa: CASSIGDPNQPQHF
clone_size: NA; v_call: TRBV28; j_call: TRBJ1-1; d_call: TRBD1; cdr3_nt: TGTGCCAGCAGTTTGGCCGTAGCAGGGGGAGCTTTCTTT; cdr3_aa: CASSLAVAGGAFF
clone_size: NA; v_call: TRBV9; j_call: TRBJ2-1; d_call: NA; cdr3_nt: TGTGCCAGCAGCGTAGGGACTACCCTGTACAATGAGCAGTTCTTC; cdr3_aa: CASSVGTTLYNEQFF
clone_size: NA; v_call: TRBV29-1; j_call: TRBJ1-3; d_call: TRBD1; cdr3_nt: TGCAGCGTTGATGAGGACAGGGGGCGAGGAAACACCATATATTTT; cdr3_aa: CSVDEDRGRGNTIYF
clone_size: NA; v_call: TRBV5-1; j_call: TRBJ2-2; d_call: TRBD2; cdr3_nt: TGCGCCAGCAGCCGCGGGAGCGGAATGAACACCGGGGAGCTGTTTTTT; cdr3_aa: CASSRGSGMNTGELFF
clone_size: NA; v_call: TRBV5-5; j_call: TRBJ1-2; d_call: NA; cdr3_nt: TGTGCCAGCAGCTTGGGGACAGACTTCTATGGCTACACCTTC; cdr3_aa: CASSLGTDFYGYTF
clone_size: NA; v_call: TRBV5-1; j_call: TRBJ2-1; d_call: TRBD2; cdr3_nt: TGCGCCAGCAGCGTCCTTGCTTTAGCGGGAGTCAATGAGCAGTTCTTC; cdr3_aa: CASSVLALAGVNEQFF
clone_size: NA; v_call: TRBV5-1; j_call: TRBJ2-2; d_call: NA; cdr3_nt: TGCGCCAGCAGCAAGGGGGAACACACCGGGGAGCTGTTTTTT; cdr3_aa: CASSKGEHTGELFF
clone_size: NA; v_call: TRBV2; j_call: TRBJ1-5; d_call: TRBD1; cdr3_nt: TGTGCCAGCAGCCCGGACAGGGGCAATCAGCCCCAGCATTTT; cdr3_aa: CASSPDRGNQPQHF
clone_size: NA; v_call: TRBV7-8; j_call: TRBJ1-4; d_call: TRBD1; cdr3_nt: TGTGCCAGCAGCCAAGGGGACAGGGCTGGTGAAAAACTGTTTTTT; cdr3_aa: CASSQGDRAGEKLFF
clone_size: NA; v_call: TRBV2; j_call: TRBJ2-4; d_call: NA; cdr3_nt: TGTGCCAGCAGGGAACAGGTATTTGATGAAAACATTCAGTACTTC; cdr3_aa: CASREQVFDENIQYF
clone_size: NA; v_call: TRBV19; j_call: TRBJ2-2; d_call: NA; cdr3_nt: TGTGCCACCCGGCAGACCGCAAACACCGGGGAGCTGTTTTTT; cdr3_aa: CATRQTANTGELFF
clone_size: NA; v_call: TRBV6-6; j_call: TRBJ2-1; d_call: NA; cdr3_nt: TGTGCCAGCAGTTACCACCCGGGAGAGGTCAATGAGCAGTTCTTC; cdr3_aa: CASSYHPGEVNEQFF
clone_size: once; v_call: TRBV5-1; j_call: TRBJ1-5; d_call: TRBD1; cdr3_nt: TGCGCCAGCAGCTATGAGGGGGCTAGCAATCAGCCCCAGCATTTT; cdr3_aa: CASSYEGASNQPQHF
clone_size: once; v_call: TRBV27; j_call: TRBJ2-1; d_call: TRBD2; cdr3_nt: TGTGCCAGCAGTTTCGATTTTCTAGCGGGAGGGTATCGGGAGCAGTTCTTC; cdr3_aa: CASSFDFLAGGYREQFF
clone_size: NA; v_call: TRBV28; j_call: TRBJ1-1; d_call: NA; cdr3_nt: TGTGCCAGCAGTTTGATAGGACGGTCGGCTTTCTTT; cdr3_aa: CASSLIGRSAFF